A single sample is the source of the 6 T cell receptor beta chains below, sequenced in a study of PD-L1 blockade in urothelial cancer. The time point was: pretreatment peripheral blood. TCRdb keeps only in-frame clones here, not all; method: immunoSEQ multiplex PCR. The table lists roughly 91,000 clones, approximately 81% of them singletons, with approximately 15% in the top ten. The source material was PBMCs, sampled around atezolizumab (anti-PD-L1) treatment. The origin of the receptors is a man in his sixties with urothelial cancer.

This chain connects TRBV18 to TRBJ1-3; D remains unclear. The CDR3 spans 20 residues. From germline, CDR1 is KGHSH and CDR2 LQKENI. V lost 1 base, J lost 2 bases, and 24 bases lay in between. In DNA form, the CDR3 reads TGTGCCAGCTCACCACAACTTATCAGGACGAGGGCATCGACTGGAAACACCATATATTTT. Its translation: CASSPQLIRTRASTGNTIYF.

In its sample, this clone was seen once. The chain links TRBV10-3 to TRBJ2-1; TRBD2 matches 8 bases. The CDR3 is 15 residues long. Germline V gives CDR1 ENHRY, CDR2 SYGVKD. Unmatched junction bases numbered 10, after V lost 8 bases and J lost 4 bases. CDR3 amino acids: CAIGVGTGGYNEQFF. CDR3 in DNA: TGTGCCATCGGCGTGGGAACGGGGGGGTACAATGAGCAGTTCTTC.

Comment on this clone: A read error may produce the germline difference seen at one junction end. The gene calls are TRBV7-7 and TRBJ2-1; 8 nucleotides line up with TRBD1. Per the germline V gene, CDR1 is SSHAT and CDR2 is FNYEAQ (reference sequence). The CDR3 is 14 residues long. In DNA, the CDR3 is TGTGCTAGCAGTCGCTCAGGGGGCGGGAATGAGCAGTTCTTC. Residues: CASSRSGGGNEQFF.

CDR3 in amino acids: CASSPSGSVDEKLFF. CDR3 coding DNA: TGTGCCAGCAGCCCTTCGGGGTCGGTTGATGAAAAACTGTTTTTT. This chain connects TRBV9 to TRBJ1-4; D not certain. V was clipped by 4 bases and J by 6 bases, with 16 bases between them. There are 15 residues in the CDR3. CDR1 and CDR2 (germline): SGDLS, YYNGEE.

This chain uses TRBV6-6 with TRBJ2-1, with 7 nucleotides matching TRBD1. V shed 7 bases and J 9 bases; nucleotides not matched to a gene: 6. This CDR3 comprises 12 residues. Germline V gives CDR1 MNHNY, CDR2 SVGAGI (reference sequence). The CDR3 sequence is CASTKTGTEQFF. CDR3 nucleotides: TGTGCCAGCACCAAGACAGGGACTGAGCAGTTCTTC.

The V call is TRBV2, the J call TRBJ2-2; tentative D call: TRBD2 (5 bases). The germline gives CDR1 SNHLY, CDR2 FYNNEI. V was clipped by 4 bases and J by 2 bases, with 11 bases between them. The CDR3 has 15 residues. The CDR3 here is CASSALAANTGELFF. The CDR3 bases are TGTGCCAGCAGTGCGCTAGCAGCTAACACCGGGGAGCTGTTTTTT.